This TCR beta chain was obtained from a study of blood T cell repertoires in COVID-19. Using immunoSEQ multiplex PCR, the repertoire was profiled, and TCRdb retains in-frame clones only, with some absent. The sample shows around 350,000 clones, around 84% of them seen only once. The sequencing sample was made of peripheral blood. This clonotype was sampled from a human donor in a cohort sampled during active COVID-19.

This chain's CDR3 is CASSQRTSYEQYF. The CDR3 bases are TGTGCCAGCAGCCAACGCACTTCCTACGAGCAGTACTTC. The J gene is TRBJ2-7, the V gene TRBV3-1 (or the pseudogene TRBV3-2), with D uncertain. The CDR3 consists of 13 residues. V was pared by 2 bases and J by 1 base, with 6 bases between. Germline lookup yields CDR1 LGHDT and CDR2 YNNKEL (reference sequence).